This T cell receptor (beta chain) emerged from a study of T cells in Graves' hyperthyroidism and ophthalmopathy. Study observations and caveats: A 13 V-J model separated ophthalmopathy from stable hyperthyroidism. The model forecast ophthalmopathy, anticipating it by a median approximately 7 months before onset.

There are many counts of this clonotype. Its antigen is currently unknown. Each diagnosis drew on symptoms, thyroxine, TRAb, thyroid ultrasound and orbital computed tomography findings. The CDR3 has 13 residues. The germline V gene encodes CDR1 DFQATT and CDR2 SNEGSKA (reference sequence). TCR beta CDR3 regions were amplified from RNA. Primed by the HTBI set, a first-round RT-PCR was run on the TCR CDR3. Via MiXCR, TCRdb re-called the multiplex PCR reads, giving one row per CDR3 protein. The sample holds about 590,000 distinct CDR3 sequences; more than 15% are singletons and the top ten take 7.3%. The rearrangement uses TRBV20-1 and TRBJ1-5; 10 nucleotides agree with TRBD1. This clonotype was obtained from a woman aged 25 to 39 with Graves' hyperthyroidism. Sequenced: blood. The CDR3 nucleotides read TGCAGCACCGGGACAGGGGACGGTCAGCCCCAGCATTTT. Amino acids: CSTGTGDGQPQHF.